The T cell receptor beta chain under discussion was sequenced for a study of shared clonotypes between healthy human individuals. Findings of the study overall: The study generally estimated greater richness for naive than memory subsets. With a few donors compared, around 5.4% of naive CD4 clonotypes were shared.

With respect to this clone: Its cognate antigen is unknown.

The table came from immunoSEQ multiplex PCR; TCRdb's copy has only in-frame clones and leaves some out. This sample has hundreds of thousands of clones, with 90% to 96% found just once. With 5 bases removed from V and 0 bases from J, the gap between germline ends came to 11 bases. Germline V gives CDR1 SGHTA, CDR2 FQGNSA. CDR3 length: 15 residues. The sequence derives from a woman aged 25 to 39 in good health. This sequence joins TRBV7-2 and TRBJ2-4; D uncertain. Sequencing was performed on naive CD4+ T cells sorted from blood. Described subset: CD45RA+ positively selected. DNA of the CDR3: TGTGCCAGCAGCCCGGCGAACTTAGCCAAAAACATTCAGTACTTC. This encodes CASSPANLAKNIQYF.